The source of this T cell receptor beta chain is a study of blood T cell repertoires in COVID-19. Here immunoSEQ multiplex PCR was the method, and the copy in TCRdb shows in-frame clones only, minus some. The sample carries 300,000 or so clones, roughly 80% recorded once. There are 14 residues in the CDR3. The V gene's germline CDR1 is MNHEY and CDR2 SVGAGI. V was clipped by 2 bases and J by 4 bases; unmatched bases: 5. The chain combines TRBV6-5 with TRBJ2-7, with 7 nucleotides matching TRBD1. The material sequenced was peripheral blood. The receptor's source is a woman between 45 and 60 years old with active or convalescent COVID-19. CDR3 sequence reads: CASSYGDRVYEQYF. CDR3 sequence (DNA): TGTGCCAGCAGTTACGGAGACAGGGTATACGAGCAGTACTTC.